This T cell receptor (beta chain) was recovered during a study of vaccination and CD4 T cells after COVID-19. Cultured CD4+ T-cell DNA underwent Oncomine TCR Beta short-read sequencing. TCRdb reanalysed the PCR reads using MiXCR and keeps one entry per CDR3 protein. Among roughly 20,000 distinct CDR3 sequences listed, about 56% were seen once. V lost 3 bases and J 2 bases, leaving 11 bases between the germline ends. Per germline, CDR1 SGHTA and CDR2 FQGNSA. This CDR3 is 14 amino acids long. Treatment here: roughly 10-day PBMC culture with coronavirus spike peptide pools or control peptides (ViraFEST assay). Worth noting for this clonotype: The antigen remains unidentified.

V gene TRBV7-2 combines with J gene TRBJ2-7; D is possibly TRBD1 or TRBD2 (5 bases each). The TCR originated in a human donor who had recovered from COVID-19. The sample comprised CD4+ T cells from blood, cultured in vitro. CDR3: CASSFRDGPYEQYF. CDR3 bases: TGTGCCAGCAGCTTCCGGGACGGTCCCTACGAGCAGTACTTC.